This T cell receptor beta chain was sequenced during a study of CD8 T cells in ankylosing spondylitis. Quantitative 5'-RACE was performed with molecular barcodes, and it yielded the TCR beta libraries. Each CDR3 protein is one row after TCRdb ran MiXCR on the 5' RACE reads. Here the sample spans some 840,000 distinct CDR3 sequences, 10% to 15% being singletons. Only a few counts were recorded for this clonotype. No antigen is known for it. Points from the study as a whole: Matched ankylosing spondylitis synovial fluid reportedly contained a significantly enriched population of disease-linked clones. Within ankylosing spondylitis blood, a TCR beta motif made up of several highly homologous variants appeared to be characteristic.

The germline V gene has CDR1 SGHAT and CDR2 FQDESV (reference sequence). Trimming pared 6 bases from V and 8 bases from J, leaving 10 bases between. This CDR3 is built from 11 residues. The gene calls are TRBV11-1 and TRBJ1-1; D is possibly TRBD1 (5 bases). The TCR comes from a male donor with ankylosing spondylitis. The sequenced sample consisted of blood, either unsorted or a sorted T cell fraction (not recorded which). CDR3 residues: CASRLAGEAFF. For the CDR3, the DNA is TGTGCCAGCAGGTTGGCAGGGGAAGCTTTCTTT.